The 31 T cell receptor beta chains below come from one sample, sequenced in a study of T cell responses to AZD1222 COVID-19 vaccine. Libraries were prepared by immunoSEQ multiplex PCR; TCRdb keeps only in-frame clonotypes and omits some of them. Of more than 95,000 clones listed, about 90% are singletons. This sample comprised peripheral blood, obtained on day 0 of AZD1222 vaccination. The origin of the receptors is an adult in good health.

The chain carries TRBV9 and TRBJ1-2, with D possibly being TRBD1 (5 bases). The CDR3 extends over 14 amino acids. Trimming cost V 4 bases and J 2 bases, with 12 bases left between them. Germline V gene data show CDR1 as SGDLS and CDR2 as YYNGEE. This chain's CDR3 is CASSPSQGNYGYTF. The CDR3 DNA is TGTGCCAGCAGCCCATCTCAGGGAAACTATGGCTACACCTTC.

V usage is TRBV5-5 and J usage is TRBJ2-2; D is uncertain. Germline-derived CDR1 and CDR2 are SGHKS and YYEKEE (reference sequence). The CDR3 length is 13 residues. V dropped 0 bases and J dropped 6 bases, with 6 bases sitting between them. This CDR3 reads CASSLGRSGELFF. As DNA, the CDR3 is TGTGCCAGCAGCTTGGGGCGTTCCGGGGAGCTGTTTTTT.

The J gene is TRBJ2-3, the V gene TRBV19; D not certain. Between the trimmed V and J ends, which lost 10 bases and 6 bases, there was a span of 11 bases. The V gene's germline CDR1 is LNHDA and CDR2 SQIVND (reference sequence). There are 11 residues in the CDR3. In DNA, the CDR3 is TGTGCCATCTTGGACGGGGATACGCAGTATTTT. Amino acid sequence: CAILDGDTQYF.

The count of this clone is one. The chain recombines TRBV29-1 with TRBJ1-5; 9 bases line up with TRBD1. Trimming took 4 bases from V and 6 from J; bases not matched to a gene: 4. This CDR3 is built from 13 residues. Germline values: CDR1 SQVTM, CDR2 ANQGSEA. The CDR3 nucleotides are TGCAGCGTTGGACAGGGGGTGAGTCAGCCCCAGCATTTT. Translating it yields CSVGQGVSQPQHF.

This chain joins TRBV19 and TRBJ1-5; D not certain. Germline CDR1 LNHDA, CDR2 SQIVND (reference sequence). Trimming took 1 base from V and 2 from J, leaving 9 bases between them. The CDR3 spans 15 residues. CDR3 protein: CASSIGGRGNQPQHF. The CDR3 nucleotides are TGTGCCAGTAGTATAGGGGGAAGGGGCAATCAGCCCCAGCATTTT.

This chain uses TRBV6-5 with TRBJ2-7; the D gene is possibly TRBD1 (7 bases). V was trimmed by 6 bases and J by 0 bases, leaving 15 bases between them. Germline V CDR1 and CDR2: MNHEY, SVGAGI. CDR3 size: 15 residues. CDR3: CASSRGTVPSYEQYF. The CDR3 DNA reads as TGTGCCAGCAGCCGCGGGACAGTCCCCTCCTACGAGCAGTACTTC.

This chain links TRBV28 with TRBJ1-2; 8 bases are a match to TRBD1. This CDR3 contains 15 residues. The V and J ends lost 1 base and 8 bases, in that order; junction bases with no gene match: 9. From germline, CDR1 is MDHEN and CDR2 SYDVKM. The DNA of the CDR3 is TGTGCCAGCAGTTTATACGTACCAGGGGGCGGGGGCTACACCTTC. As protein: CASSLYVPGGGGYTF.

The rearrangement links TRBV6-5 to TRBJ2-2; the D is unclear. CDR3 length: 13 amino acids. The germline V gene has CDR1 MNHEY and CDR2 SVGAGI. V lost 6 bases and J 4 bases, leaving 9 bases between the germline ends. CDR3 amino acids: CASRATLTGELFF. The CDR3 coding sequence is TGTGCCAGCAGAGCTACTCTCACCGGGGAGCTGTTTTTT.

The rearrangement joins TRBV3-1 (or the pseudogene TRBV3-2) to TRBJ1-5; D possibly corresponds to TRBD1 (5 bases). The V end was cut by 0 bases, the J end by 4 bases, with 10 bases between. The CDR3 runs to 15 residues. Per germline, CDR1 LGHDT and CDR2 YNNKEL (reference sequence). CDR3 DNA sequence: TGTGCCAGCAGCCAAGACGCAGGGACTAATCAGCCCCAGCATTTT. Translated: CASSQDAGTNQPQHF.

This chain joins TRBV7-3 and TRBJ2-3; D perhaps matches TRBD1 (6 bases). Germline V gives CDR1 SGHTA, CDR2 FQGTGA. The CDR3 is 17 residues long. V was trimmed by 1 base and J by 4 bases, leaving 18 bases between them. The CDR3 DNA reads as TGTGCCAGCAGCTTAAGGGCAGGGGCCAATCAGGCAGATACGCAGTATTTT. Translated, it gives CASSLRAGANQADTQYF.

The rearrangement links TRBV13 to TRBJ2-1; D is possibly TRBD2 (6 bases). The CDR3 runs to 14 residues. Looked up from germline, CDR1 is PRHDT and CDR2 is FYEKMQ (reference sequence). Trimming cost V 3 bases and J 9 bases, with 15 bases left between them. The CDR3 region has the DNA TGTGCCAGCAGCTTCGGCCTAGCGATTGGTGAGCAGTTCTTC. Residues: CASSFGLAIGEQFF.

This chain connects TRBV5-1 to TRBJ1-2; unclear D gene. This CDR3 has 15 amino acids. V lost 1 base and J lost 0, with 10 bases in between. Per the germline V gene, CDR1 is SGHRS and CDR2 is YFSETQ. The CDR3 nucleotides are TGCGCCAGCAGCTTGACTCCCGTGACTAACTATGGCTACACCTTC. Its protein product is CASSLTPVTNYGYTF. The full variable domain, in which reference TRBV5-1 and TRBJ1-2 provide the parts outside the CDR3, is KAGVTQTPRYLIKTRGQQVTLSCSPISGHRSVSWYQQTPGQGLQFLFEYFSETQRNKGNFPGRFSGRQFSNSRSEMNVSTLELGDSALYLCASSLTPVTNYGYTFGSGTRLTVV.

The chain carries TRBV6-5 and TRBJ1-1; tentatively, D is TRBD1 (6 bases). V was clipped by 7 bases and J by 0 bases, with 15 bases between them. The CDR3 has 15 residues. The V gene's germline CDR1 is MNHEY and CDR2 SVGAGI. The DNA of the CDR3 is TGTGCCAGCACAAACGGACAGCTGATGAACACTGAAGCTTTCTTT. Translated, it gives CASTNGQLMNTEAFF.

V gene TRBV6-5 combines with J gene TRBJ1-5, with TRBD1 matching over 7 bases. With 5 bases clipped from V and 2 bases from J, the junction kept 3 bases outside the gene matches. The germline gives CDR1 MNHEY, CDR2 SVGAGI. The CDR3 covers 14 residues. CDR3 loop: CASSLDRGNQPQHF. The CDR3 DNA follows: TGTGCCAGCAGTCTCGACAGGGGCAATCAGCCCCAGCATTTT.

The chain combines TRBV9 with TRBJ2-2; weak D call: TRBD2 (6 bases). The CDR3 is 15 amino acids. Trimming removed 1 base at V and 6 bases at J, with 13 bases between. CDR1 SGDLS and CDR2 YYNGEE come from the germline V gene. Here the CDR3 reads CASSVQGGGSGELFF. The CDR3 DNA follows: TGTGCCAGCAGCGTACAGGGAGGAGGTTCCGGGGAGCTGTTTTTT.

This chain links TRBV30 with TRBJ1-2; 10 nucleotides align to TRBD1. J was trimmed by 3 bases and V by 0 bases; bases with no gene match: 10. Germline V gives CDR1 GTSNPN, CDR2 SVGIG (reference sequence). The CDR3 totals 17 residues. The CDR3 reads CAWSVGPDRGNYYGYTF. In DNA form, the CDR3 reads TGTGCCTGGAGTGTAGGGCCGGACAGGGGGAACTACTATGGCTACACCTTC.

This chain connects TRBV5-3 to TRBJ1-3, with D unclear. TRBV5-3 is identified as an open reading frame with a role that is uncertain. The CDR3 spans 14 residues. The V and J ends lost 1 base and 3 bases respectively, with 8 bases between them. CDR3 loop: CARSLYHFGNTIYF. DNA for the CDR3: TGTGCCAGAAGCTTGTACCATTTTGGAAACACCATATATTTT.

This chain connects TRBV12-5 to TRBJ1-2, with D possibly TRBD1 on 5 matching bases. CDR1 is LGHNT and CDR2 is FRNRAP in the germline V gene. The CDR3 runs to 13 residues. V lost 1 base to trimming and J lost 2 bases, with 5 bases between them. CDR3 protein: CASGLGQNYGYTF. The CDR3 region has the DNA TGTGCTAGTGGTTTGGGACAGAACTATGGCTACACCTTC.

V and J are TRBV25-1 and TRBJ1-1; perhaps TRBD1 as D (5 bases). This CDR3 region has 12 residues. The ends were cut back, 8 bases at V and 2 bases at J, with 9 bases in the middle. Germline V gives CDR1 MGHDK, CDR2 SYGVNS. The CDR3 loop is CASLDSNTEAFF. CDR3 sequence (DNA): TGTGCCAGCCTAGACAGTAACACTGAAGCTTTCTTT.

The chain links TRBV7-2 to TRBJ1-2, with D perhaps TRBD1 (5 bases). Per germline, CDR1 SGHTA and CDR2 FQGNSA. The CDR3 sequence is 15 residues long. The germline V and J ends were trimmed by 1 base and 0 bases, with 9 bases remaining between them. The CDR3 DNA reads as TGTGCCAGCAGCTTAGAGGGACGGACTAACTATGGCTACACCTTC. This gives the protein CASSLEGRTNYGYTF.

This clone was seen once. The chain is built from TRBV30 and TRBJ1-3; 9 bases match TRBD1. J lost 8 bases, V lost 2 bases, and 7 bases had no gene match. The CDR3 length is 14 residues. The germline gives CDR1 GTSNPN, CDR2 SVGIG (reference sequence). The CDR3 loop reads CAWSPRDRVHTIYF. The CDR3, as DNA: TGTGCCTGGAGTCCTCGGGACAGGGTACACACCATATATTTT.

The genes are TRBV5-8 and TRBJ2-4; no clear D. V was cut by 1 base and J by 3 bases, with 8 bases left in between. The CDR3 runs to 14 residues. Germline-derived CDR1 and CDR2 are SGHTS and YDEGEE. CDR3 amino acids: CASSLQRFKNIQYF. CDR3 DNA sequence: TGTGCCAGCAGCTTGCAGAGGTTCAAAAACATTCAGTACTTC.

The chain couples TRBV4-1 to TRBJ2-4; tentatively, D is TRBD1 (7 bases). CDR1 and CDR2 from the germline V gene are MGHRA and YSYEKL. The V and J ends lost 7 bases and 0 bases respectively, with 16 bases between them. The CDR3 contains 16 residues. The CDR3 sequence: CASTTGGGSAKNIQYF. The CDR3 region has the DNA TGCGCCAGCACTACCGGAGGGGGCTCAGCCAAAAACATTCAGTACTTC.

The V and J genes are TRBV6-5 and TRBJ2-1; 13 nucleotides match TRBD2. The germline V gene has CDR1 MNHEY and CDR2 SVGAGI. This CDR3 is 15 amino acids long. The J segment lost 15 bases and the V segment lost 2 bases, leaving 10 bases of the junction unmatched. The CDR3 here is CASSYGLAGDSLWFF. The CDR3 region has the DNA TGTGCCAGCAGTTACGGACTAGCGGGGGACTCCCTCTGGTTCTTC.

In nucleotides, the CDR3 is TGTGCCAGCTCACCACCGGGGCTTCAGAACACTGAAGCTTTCTTT. This translates into CASSPPGLQNTEAFF. The chain combines TRBV18 with TRBJ1-1, with TRBD1 as a possible D gene (5 bases). V lost 0 bases to trimming and J lost 1 base, with 9 bases between them. Germline lookup yields CDR1 KGHSH and CDR2 LQKENI. This CDR3 is built from 15 residues.

In DNA, the CDR3 is TGTGCCAGCAGCGAGGATCGGGACAGAAACAATTCACCCCTCCACTTT. It translates to CASSEDRDRNNSPLHF. The V and J genes are TRBV9 and TRBJ1-6; TRBD1 aligns across 7 bases. In germline, CDR1 is SGDLS, CDR2 YYNGEE. The CDR3 runs to 16 residues. The junction had 10 bases not matched to a gene; V was cut back by 3 bases and J by 7 bases.

As DNA, the CDR3 is TGCAGCGTTGAAGATCAACGAGGTTCGGACCCTAGGAACACTGAAGCTTTCTTT. Translating gives CSVEDQRGSDPRNTEAFF. The J gene is TRBJ1-1, the V gene TRBV29-1; D is undetermined. Germline V CDR1 and CDR2: SQVTM, ANQGSEA. V lost 0 bases to trimming and J lost 1 base, with 21 bases between them. The CDR3 sequence is 18 residues long.

V usage is TRBV6-6 and J usage is TRBJ1-2, with D possibly TRBD1 on 5 matching bases. Germline lookup yields CDR1 MNHNY and CDR2 SVGAGI (reference sequence). Between the trimmed V and J ends, which lost 2 bases and 0 bases, there was a span of 10 bases. The CDR3 extends over 15 amino acids. The CDR3 spells CASSYGADSNYGYTF. DNA of the CDR3: TGTGCCAGCAGTTACGGGGCGGATTCTAACTATGGCTACACCTTC.

V usage is TRBV18 and J usage is TRBJ2-2, with D possibly being TRBD2 (5 bases). The CDR3 runs to 14 residues. Germline V gene data show CDR1 as KGHSH and CDR2 as LQKENI. V was pared by 2 bases and J by 5 bases, with 9 bases between. CDR3 in DNA: TGTGCCAGCTCACCAGCCTCGGGGACCGGGGAGCTGTTTTTT. This codes for CASSPASGTGELFF. Based on the CDR3 plus reference TRBV18 and TRBJ2-2, the full variable domain is NAGVMQNPRHLVRRRGQEARLRCSPMKGHSHVYWYRQLPEEGLKFMVYLQKENIIDESGMPKERFSAEFPKEGPSILRIQQVVRGDSAAYFCASSPASGTGELFFGEGSRLTVL.

As DNA, the CDR3 is TGTGCCAGCTCAGAGGGCATCGGCTACACCTTC. It specifies CASSEGIGYTF. The V and J genes are TRBV7-8 and TRBJ1-2; D remains ambiguous. CDR1 is SGHVS and CDR2 is FQNEAQ in the germline V gene. CDR3 length: 11 amino acids. The V and J ends lost 8 bases and 8 bases respectively, with 12 bases between them.

The chain carries TRBV10-3 and TRBJ1-1; no firm D call. The CDR3 loop spans 12 amino acids. The germline V gene has CDR1 ENHRY and CDR2 SYGVKD. Deletions cut 1 base from V and 5 bases from J, with 5 bases between. CDR3 nucleotide sequence: TGTGCCATCAGTGAGTTCGGGACTGAAGCTTTCTTT. Its protein is CAISEFGTEAFF.